A few counts support the clone carrying this T cell receptor (beta chain). Its specificity is unknown. The sample comes from a study of Graves' ophthalmopathy and Graves' hyperthyroidism. General study findings and limits: Ophthalmopathy progression was predicted by the model at approximately 71% sensitivity and less than 75% specificity.

Germline V CDR1 and CDR2: MNHNY, SVGAGI (reference sequence). CDR3 length equals 16 residues. J gave up 2 bases and V 5 bases, and 6 bases lay outside the gene matches. Amplification targeted the TCR beta CDR3 regions, with RNA transcripts as the source material. Second-round multiplex PCR came after first-round RT-PCR with HTBI primers. Each CDR3 protein is one row after TCRdb ran MiXCR on the multiplex PCR reads. The sample lists 580,000 or so distinct CDR3 sequences, 35% to 45% occurring once. This rearrangement joins TRBV6-6 to TRBJ2-2, with 9 bases fitting TRBD2. Sample: peripheral blood or thyroid tissue (not recorded which). The clonotype was recovered from an adult man with Graves' hyperthyroidism. CDR3 in amino acids: CASSVSSGANTGELFF. CDR3 nucleotides: TGTGCCAGCAGTGTCTCTAGCGGGGCTAACACCGGGGAGCTGTTTTTT.